This entry describes one T cell receptor beta chain. CDR1 and CDR2 (germline): MNHEY, SMNVEV (reference sequence). This CDR3 spans 14 amino acids. V trimming: 9 bases; J trimming: 2 bases; junction bases outside the gene matches: 6. This sample was included in a study of blood T cells in healthy people across ages. RNA extraction gave at least 5.5 micrograms of total RNA per sample. The use of a sample-barcoded 5' primer and a J-beta primer mix characterized a second PCR of roughly 6 to 11 cycles. From the 5' RACE reads, TCRdb called clonotypes with MiXCR, one entry per CDR3 protein. The sample shows about 2 million distinct CDR3 sequences, just under 50% of them seen only once.

This receptor was taken from a woman aged 40 to 50 in good health. The specimen sequenced was blood. This rearrangement joins TRBV27 to TRBJ2-2; 7 bases are a match to TRBD2. The CDR3 DNA sequence: TGTGCCAGGCTGGGGGGGTATAACACCGGGGAGCTGTTTTTT. It codes for CARLGGYNTGELFF.